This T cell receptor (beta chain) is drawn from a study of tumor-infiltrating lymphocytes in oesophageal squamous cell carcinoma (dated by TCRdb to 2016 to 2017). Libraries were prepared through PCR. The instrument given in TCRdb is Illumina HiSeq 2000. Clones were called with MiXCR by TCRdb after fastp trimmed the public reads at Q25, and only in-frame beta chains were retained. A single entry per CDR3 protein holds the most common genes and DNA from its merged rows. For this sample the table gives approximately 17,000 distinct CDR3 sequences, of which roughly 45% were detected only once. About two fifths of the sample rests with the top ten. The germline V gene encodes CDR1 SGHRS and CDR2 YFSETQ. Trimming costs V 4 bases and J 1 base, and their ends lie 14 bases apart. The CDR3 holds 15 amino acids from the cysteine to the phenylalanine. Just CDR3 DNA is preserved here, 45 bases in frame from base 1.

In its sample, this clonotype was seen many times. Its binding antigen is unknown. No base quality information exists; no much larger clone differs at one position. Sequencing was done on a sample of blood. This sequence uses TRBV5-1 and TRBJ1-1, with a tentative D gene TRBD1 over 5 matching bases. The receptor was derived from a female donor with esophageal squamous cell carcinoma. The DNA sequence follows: TGCGCCAGCAGCCGTTCGGGGCAGACGAACACTGAAGCTTTCTTT. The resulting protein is CASSRSGQTNTEAFF.